This T cell receptor beta chain was identified in a study of T cells after yellow fever vaccination. TCRdb re-called the 5' RACE reads with MiXCR, one entry per CDR3 protein. The profile shows about 340,000 distinct CDR3 sequences, about 9.5% of them singletons. The CDR3 extends over 16 amino acids. Germline V CDR1 and CDR2: SGHTA, FQGTGA. Unmatched junction bases numbered 14, after V lost 5 bases and J lost 5 bases. This TCR was sampled from a man aged 18 to 30 who received the YFV17D yellow fever vaccine. Source: PBMCs, taken on the day of the first yellow fever vaccination. This chain uses TRBV7-3 with TRBJ1-1, with 7 bases identical to TRBD1. Written as DNA, the CDR3 is TGTGCCAGCAGCGCGCACAGGGGCTGGTTGGGTACTGAAGCTTTCTTT. It codes for CASSAHRGWLGTEAFF.